This T cell receptor beta chain was retrieved from a study of identical twins. Unique molecular identifiers were present on the cDNA, which also gained a universal primer site by template switching. TCRdb reprocessed the 5' RACE reads with MiXCR, giving one entry per CDR3 protein. The sample consists of more than 400,000 distinct CDR3 sequences, approximately 16% of them appearing once. Germline assignment: CDR1 DFQATT and CDR2 SNEGSKA (reference sequence). The CDR3 extends over 14 amino acids. Trimming took off 1 base at V and 4 bases at J, with 12 bases between the two ends. These records were also assigned to another study, of yellow fever vaccine responses in identical twins.

This clonotype was obtained from a woman younger than 30 in good health. Material: CD4+ T cells sorted from blood. The V and J genes are TRBV20-1 and TRBJ2-3, with D tentatively TRBD1 (5 bases). In DNA form, the CDR3 reads TGCAGTGCTAGAGGAGGCAGGGCCCCAGATACGCAGTATTTT. It translates to CSARGGRAPDTQYF.